This record concerns one T cell receptor (beta chain) sequence. Its antigen is undetermined. This record belongs to a study of regulatory T cells in long-lasting Graves disease. The wider study: Persistent Graves' disease meant over 5 years of antithyroid drugs with positive TSH receptor antibodies. Study-wide results and limits: There were preferences for TRBV28, TRBJ1-2 and TRBJ2-5 in persistent disease.

Assembly of TCR beta libraries relied on iRepertoire HTBI primers together with Arm-PCR of CDR3 regions. TCRdb fed the multiplex PCR reads into MiXCR, producing one record per CDR3 protein. Of 500,000 to 800,000 distinct CDR3 sequences detected, about 32% appear once; the ten largest clones hold 35% to 55%. Unmatched junction bases numbered 9, after V lost 5 bases and J lost 3 bases. The CDR3 has 15 amino acids. Germline V lookup: CDR1 MNHEY, CDR2 SVGEGT. The time point denotes: persistent/refractory GD, antithyroid drugs over 5 years with positive TRAb. PBMC-derived RNA was used for the TCR library. A volume of 9 to 9.5 milliliters of peripheral blood was collected in EDTA tubes.

The chain recombines TRBV6-2 or TRBV6-3 with TRBJ1-2; 7 positions agree with TRBD1. The sample here was peripheral blood mononuclear cells (PBMCs), taken when the disease was refractory, from a patient treated with antithyroid drugs. The TCR originated in a female donor with Graves disease. CDR3: CASSESPGTDYGYTF. The CDR3 bases are TGTGCCAGCAGTGAAAGTCCCGGGACAGACTATGGCTACACCTTC.